This T cell receptor (beta chain) came from a study of T cell responses to AZD1222 COVID-19 vaccine. Study observations and caveats: Repertoires were sampled only after the peak T cell response. Among spike-specific TCRs, nearly half reportedly target unmutated variant regions.

Here immunoSEQ multiplex PCR was the method, and the copy in TCRdb shows in-frame clones only, minus some. In the table there are some 150,000 clones, more than 80% of which are singletons. This CDR3 region has 17 residues. The germline V gene has CDR1 MNHEY and CDR2 SMNVEV (reference sequence). J lost 2 bases, V lost 3 bases, and 11 bases had no gene match. In the case of this clone: What it binds is not known.

V gene TRBV27 combines with J gene TRBJ2-7; 9 bases map to TRBD1. The sequenced sample was peripheral blood, obtained on day 0 of AZD1222 vaccination. This receptor was identified in an adult in good health. The CDR3 here is CASSFVPGTGTPYEQYF. The CDR3 DNA reads TGTGCCAGCAGTTTTGTTCCGGGGACAGGGACCCCCTACGAGCAGTACTTC.